This entry features one T cell receptor beta chain sequence. Antigen unknown. This specimen comes from a study of blood T cells in healthy people across ages. In the study overall: Per two T cells, about one barcoded beta molecule was captured through template switching.

This CDR3 contains 15 residues. CDR1 is SGHAT, CDR2 FQNNGV, per germline. The V end was cut by 5 bases, the J end by 3 bases, with 16 bases between. General study points: Older individuals had lower TCR beta diversity per million T cells (the decline was roughly linear).

A second roughly 6 to 11 cycle PCR used barcoded and J-beta primers. Each cDNA molecule was tagged by a template-switch adaptor that had 12 random nucleotides. TCRdb used MiXCR to reprocess the 5' RACE reads, holding one entry per CDR3 protein. The table records about 1.1 million distinct CDR3 sequences, around two fifths of them present only once. Total RNA extracted from each sample amounted to at least 5 micrograms. Sequenced material: blood. This chain connects TRBV11-2 to TRBJ1-2, with unresolved D. The sequence derives from a man younger than 35 in good health. The CDR3 reads CASSLDPAHYYGYTF. CDR3 bases: TGTGCCAGCAGCCTTGACCCAGCCCATTACTATGGCTACACCTTC.